This T cell receptor (beta chain) was identified during a study of cytomegalovirus exposure and HLA in healthy donors. 13 Jbeta primers and 60 Vbeta primers were used for the PCR. TCRdb keeps only in-frame clones here, not all; method: immunoSEQ multiplex PCR. The sample includes some 120,000 clones. Trimming took 6 bases from V and 5 from J, leaving 18 bases between them. This CDR3 is built from 15 residues. Germline loops: CDR1 LNHDA, CDR2 SQIVND (reference sequence). This receptor was identified in a man aged 18 to 29 in good health and CMV-seronegative. The rearrangement joins TRBV19 to TRBJ2-3; a possible D gene is TRBD2 (5 bases). The sequencing input was PBMCs. The CDR3 DNA reads TGTGCCAGTAGCATTTGGAGAGGGCTTGGAGATACGCAGTATTTT. This codes for CASSIWRGLGDTQYF.